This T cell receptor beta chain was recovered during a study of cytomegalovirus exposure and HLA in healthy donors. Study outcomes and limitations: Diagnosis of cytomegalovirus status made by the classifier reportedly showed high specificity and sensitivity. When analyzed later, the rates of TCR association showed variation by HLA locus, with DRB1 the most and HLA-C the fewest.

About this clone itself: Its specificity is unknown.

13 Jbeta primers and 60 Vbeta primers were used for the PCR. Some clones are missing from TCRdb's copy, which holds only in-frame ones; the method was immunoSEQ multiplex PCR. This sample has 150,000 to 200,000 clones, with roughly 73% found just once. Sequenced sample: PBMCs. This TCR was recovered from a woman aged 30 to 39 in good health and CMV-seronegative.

CDR3 protein: CASSGYDTHNYGYTF. In DNA, the CDR3 is TGTGCCAGCAGTGGGTATGACACTCATAACTATGGCTACACCTTC. V gene TRBV28 combines with J gene TRBJ1-2; D is ambiguous. This CDR3 spans 15 amino acids. Per germline, CDR1 MDHEN and CDR2 SYDVKM. Between the trimmed V and J ends, which lost 5 bases and 1 base, there was a span of 14 bases.